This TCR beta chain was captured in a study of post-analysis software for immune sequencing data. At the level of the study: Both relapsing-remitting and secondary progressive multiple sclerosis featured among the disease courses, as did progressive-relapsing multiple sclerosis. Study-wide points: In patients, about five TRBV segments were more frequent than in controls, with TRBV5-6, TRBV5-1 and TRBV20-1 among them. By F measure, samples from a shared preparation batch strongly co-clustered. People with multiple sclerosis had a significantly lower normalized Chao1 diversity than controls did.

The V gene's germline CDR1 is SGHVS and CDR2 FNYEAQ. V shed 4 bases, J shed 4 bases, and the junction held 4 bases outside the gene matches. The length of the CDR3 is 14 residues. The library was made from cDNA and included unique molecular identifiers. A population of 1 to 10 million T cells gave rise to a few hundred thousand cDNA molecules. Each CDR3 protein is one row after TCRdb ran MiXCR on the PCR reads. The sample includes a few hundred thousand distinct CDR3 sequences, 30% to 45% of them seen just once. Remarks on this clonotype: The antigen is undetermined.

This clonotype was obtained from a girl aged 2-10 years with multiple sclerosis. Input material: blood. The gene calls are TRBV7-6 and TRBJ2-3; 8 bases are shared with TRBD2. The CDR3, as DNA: TGTGCCAGCAGCTCCCCGCGGGGGGCAGATACGCAGTATTTT. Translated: CASSSPRGADTQYF.